A few counts support the clone carrying this T cell receptor beta chain. Participant age was roughly 18 to 89 years, and participants resided in fewer than 30 US areas. Participants' own reports of clinical history determined their cohort assignment. Produced via immunoSEQ multiplex PCR; TCRdb's table is partial and in-frame only. The profile covers roughly 220,000 clones, with just under 85% appearing a single time and about 1.3% taken by the ten largest. The CDR3 length is 14 residues. Germline CDR1 reads MNHEY; CDR2 reads SVGAGI. V lost 6 bases, J lost 9 bases, and 15 bases lay in between. This entry belongs to a study of blood T cell repertoires in COVID-19. Overall study context: T cells, B-cell-depleted T cells, or PBMCs supplied cDNA or gDNA.

Sequences were obtained from PBMCs or T cells enriched from blood (not recorded which). The chain employs TRBV6-5 and TRBJ1-6; the D gene is possibly TRBD1 (5 bases). The clonotype comes from a middle-aged woman with acute COVID-19. The CDR3 DNA reads TGTGCCAGCAGCCGTGGGAGGGGAGGTTCACCCCTCCACTTT. It specifies CASSRGRGGSPLHF.